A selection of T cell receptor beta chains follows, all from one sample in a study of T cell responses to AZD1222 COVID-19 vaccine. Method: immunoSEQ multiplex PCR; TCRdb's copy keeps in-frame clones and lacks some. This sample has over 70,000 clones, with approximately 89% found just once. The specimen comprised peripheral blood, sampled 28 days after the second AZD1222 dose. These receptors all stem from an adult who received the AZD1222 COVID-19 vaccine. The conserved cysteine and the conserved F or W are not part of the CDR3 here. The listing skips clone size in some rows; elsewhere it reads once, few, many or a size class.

CDR3 protein: ASSLLAGGDEQF
V gene: TRBV11-3
J gene: TRBJ2-1
clone size: -

CDR3 protein: ASSVRVGQPNTEAF
V gene: TRBV4-1
J gene: TRBJ1-1
clone size: -

CDR3 protein: ASSKQGAKNEQF
V gene: TRBV5-1
J gene: TRBJ2-1
clone size: -

CDR3 protein: ASSVARVENEKLF
V gene: TRBV2
J gene: TRBJ1-4
clone size: -

CDR3 protein: ASSIARQGSTDTQY
V gene: TRBV19
J gene: TRBJ2-3
clone size: -

CDR3 protein: ASNLRGTRSRKLF
V gene: TRBV7-9
J gene: TRBJ1-4
clone size: -

CDR3 protein: ASRLGGPDTQY
V gene: TRBV12-3/TRBV12-4
J gene: TRBJ2-3
clone size: -

CDR3 protein: ASSGNGANVLT
V gene: TRBV2
J gene: TRBJ2-6
clone size: -

CDR3 protein: ASSSGDRDHQPQH
V gene: TRBV7-9
J gene: TRBJ1-5
clone size: few

CDR3 protein: ASSLRGANTEAF
V gene: TRBV4-1
J gene: TRBJ1-1
clone size: once

CDR3 protein: ASTSGHLYNSPLH
V gene: TRBV19
J gene: TRBJ1-6
clone size: few

CDR3 protein: ASSSLTTTSGNTIY
V gene: TRBV4-1
J gene: TRBJ1-3
clone size: -

CDR3 protein: ASSPRQEPYEQY
V gene: TRBV7-9
J gene: TRBJ2-7
clone size: -

CDR3 protein: ASSWYSYNSPLH
V gene: TRBV14
J gene: TRBJ1-6
clone size: -

CDR3 protein: ASPVRKDRNYGYT
V gene: TRBV2
J gene: TRBJ1-2
clone size: -

CDR3 protein: ASSPWRMLAGELF
V gene: TRBV7-2
J gene: TRBJ2-2
clone size: -

CDR3 protein: ASSEQGAGYT
V gene: TRBV18
J gene: TRBJ1-2
clone size: -

CDR3 protein: AIRSVYAPENTEAF
V gene: TRBV10-3
J gene: TRBJ1-1
clone size: -

CDR3 protein: ASSETSGGALDTQY
V gene: TRBV6-1
J gene: TRBJ2-3
clone size: -

CDR3 protein: ASSQDPGGATNYGYT
V gene: TRBV4-1
J gene: TRBJ1-2
clone size: -

CDR3 protein: ASSFPEGNEQY
V gene: TRBV28
J gene: TRBJ2-7
clone size: -

CDR3 protein: ASTTTENYGYT
V gene: TRBV19
J gene: TRBJ1-2
clone size: -

CDR3 protein: ASSLAASGSWYNEQF
V gene: TRBV7-8
J gene: TRBJ2-1
clone size: -

CDR3 protein: ASSAGNSGNTIY
V gene: TRBV27
J gene: TRBJ1-3
clone size: -

CDR3 protein: ASSAGPGTGNGYT
V gene: TRBV5-1
J gene: TRBJ1-2
clone size: few

CDR3 protein: ASSAGRVRANDNGYT
V gene: TRBV6-1
J gene: TRBJ1-2
clone size: -